A selection of T cell receptor beta chains follows, all from one sample in a study of beta chain features in type 1 diabetes. The assay was immunoSEQ multiplex PCR, and TCRdb's table has in-frame clones only and misses some. Of some 150,000 clones listed, about 44% are singletons. What was sequenced was Tregs from blood. Every receptor here comes from a man aged 18 to 29 in good health. Each CDR3 is given with its conserved first and last residue. Each record gives: CDR3 length, J gene, V gene, CDR3 protein.

CDR3 length: 15
J gene: TRBJ2-5
V gene: TRBV6-5
CDR3 protein: CASTPGGGLRETQYF

CDR3 length: 13
J gene: TRBJ1-2
V gene: TRBV6-1
CDR3 protein: CASSAGLIYGYTF

CDR3 length: 12
J gene: TRBJ2-1
V gene: TRBV10-3
CDR3 protein: CAIKKRQGEQFF

CDR3 length: 14
J gene: TRBJ1-2
V gene: TRBV5-4
CDR3 protein: CASSLTGTGFGYTF

CDR3 length: 15
J gene: TRBJ2-5
V gene: TRBV5-5
CDR3 protein: CASSLDPGVVETQYF

CDR3 length: 14
J gene: TRBJ2-2
V gene: TRBV5-6
CDR3 protein: CASSSTGFTGELFF

CDR3 length: 13
J gene: TRBJ1-6
V gene: TRBV28
CDR3 protein: CASSRQGNSPLHF

CDR3 length: 16
J gene: TRBJ1-5
V gene: TRBV18
CDR3 protein: CASSPLQPGEGQPQHF

CDR3 length: 12
J gene: TRBJ1-1
V gene: TRBV28
CDR3 protein: CASSLMSDWSFF

CDR3 length: 16
J gene: TRBJ2-5
V gene: TRBV7-8
CDR3 protein: CASSFLKQGLRETQYF

CDR3 length: 15
J gene: TRBJ2-7
V gene: TRBV7-9
CDR3 protein: CASRPGTGPPYEQYF

CDR3 length: 16
J gene: TRBJ2-7
V gene: TRBV5-1
CDR3 protein: CASSLDITGHSYEQYF

CDR3 length: 16
J gene: TRBJ1-5
V gene: TRBV7-8
CDR3 protein: CASSLVPRQGVQPQHF

CDR3 length: 13
J gene: .
V gene: TRBV29-1
CDR3 protein: CSAQGQGTYEQYF

CDR3 length: 12
J gene: TRBJ2-7
V gene: TRBV28
CDR3 protein: CASSLRRYEQYF

CDR3 length: 16
J gene: TRBJ1-2
V gene: TRBV4-2
CDR3 protein: CASSQDSATGVYGYTF

CDR3 length: 16
J gene: TRBJ2-1
V gene: TRBV6-7
CDR3 protein: CASSYEWTSENNEQFF

CDR3 length: 16
J gene: TRBJ2-5
V gene: TRBV28
CDR3 protein: CASSTSWVGGAETQYF

CDR3 length: 15
J gene: TRBJ2-7
V gene: TRBV11-2
CDR3 protein: CASSLRRTSSYEQYF

CDR3 length: 18
J gene: TRBJ2-2
V gene: TRBV18
CDR3 protein: CASSLLPGTHDNTGELFF

CDR3 length: 12
J gene: TRBJ1-1
V gene: TRBV19
CDR3 protein: CASTSRDSQAFF

CDR3 length: 13
J gene: TRBJ2-5
V gene: TRBV11-2
CDR3 protein: CASSRDRGETQYF

CDR3 length: 14
J gene: TRBJ2-7
V gene: TRBV5-1
CDR3 protein: CASSLVTGAYEQYF

CDR3 length: 14
J gene: TRBJ1-2
V gene: TRBV5-1
CDR3 protein: CASSSTGGYYGYTF

CDR3 length: 14
J gene: TRBJ1-2
V gene: TRBV29-1
CDR3 protein: CSVDPRQGDNGYTF

CDR3 length: 17
J gene: TRBJ1-4
V gene: TRBV27
CDR3 protein: CASSPYHHSPQGEKLFF

CDR3 length: 15
J gene: TRBJ2-1
V gene: TRBV7-3
CDR3 protein: CASSSQRAVNNEQFF

CDR3 length: 17
J gene: TRBJ2-2
V gene: TRBV5-4
CDR3 protein: CASSLFSRGLNTGELFF

CDR3 length: 17
J gene: TRBJ1-2
V gene: TRBV7-2
CDR3 protein: CASSPARAGTSDYGYTF

CDR3 length: 15
J gene: TRBJ1-1
V gene: TRBV6-5
CDR3 protein: CASSYRGLGMTEAFF

CDR3 length: 14
J gene: TRBJ1-6
V gene: TRBV6-5
CDR3 protein: CASSSKAGASPLHF

CDR3 length: 16
J gene: TRBJ2-3
V gene: TRBV7-6
CDR3 protein: CASSLVRGGGTDTQYF

CDR3 length: 13
J gene: TRBJ1-2
V gene: TRBV2
CDR3 protein: CASSEQGESGYTF

CDR3 length: 12
J gene: TRBJ1-2
V gene: TRBV28
CDR3 protein: CASTQGSYGYTF

CDR3 length: 12
J gene: TRBJ2-7
V gene: TRBV29-1
CDR3 protein: CSVRTVTYEQYF

CDR3 length: 14
J gene: TRBJ2-7
V gene: TRBV7-9
CDR3 protein: CAGSLVWQGYEQYF

CDR3 length: 14
J gene: TRBJ2-4
V gene: TRBV19
CDR3 protein: CASTPTVAKNIQYF

CDR3 length: 15
J gene: TRBJ2-2
V gene: TRBV10-3
CDR3 protein: CASWPGVGNTGELFF

CDR3 length: 17
J gene: TRBJ2-1
V gene: TRBV5-1
CDR3 protein: CASSFRLAEYSYNEQFF

CDR3 length: 12
J gene: TRBJ1-2
V gene: TRBV6-1
CDR3 protein: CASSWTGRGYTF

CDR3 length: 13
J gene: TRBJ1-1
V gene: TRBV2
CDR3 protein: CASATAPDTEAFF